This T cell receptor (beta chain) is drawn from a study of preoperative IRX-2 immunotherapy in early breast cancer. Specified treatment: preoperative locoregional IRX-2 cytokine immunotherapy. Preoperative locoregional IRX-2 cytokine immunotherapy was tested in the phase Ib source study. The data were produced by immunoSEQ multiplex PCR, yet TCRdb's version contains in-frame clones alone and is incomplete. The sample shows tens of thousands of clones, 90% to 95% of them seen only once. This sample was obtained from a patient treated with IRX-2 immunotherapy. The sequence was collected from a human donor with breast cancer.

CDR3 sequence reads: CASRLERSDQPQHF. The DNA of the CDR3 is TGTGCCAGCAGGCTCGAAAGGTCAGATCAGCCCCAGCATTTT. The chain combines TRBV6-6 with TRBJ1-5; no reliable D call. V lost 6 bases, J lost 5 bases, and 14 bases lay in between. The germline V gene has CDR1 MNHNY and CDR2 SVGAGI (reference sequence). The CDR3 consists of 14 residues.